Listed below are T cell receptor beta chains from one sample, sequenced in a study of T cell repertoires in cytomegalovirus infection. TCRdb redid the calling of the reads with MiXCR, one entry per CDR3 protein. The data hold 900,000 to 950,000 distinct CDR3 sequences, with 31% observed a single time. These TCRs are of unknown antigen specificity. Specimen: cultured CD8+ T cells from PBMCs, collected from culture after CMV antigen stimulation. These receptors were obtained from a human donor in good health (CMV status not recorded). Some clones in this sample may be carry-over from other donors' samples. Each CDR3 is given with its conserved first and last residue. The order of the fields is V gene, CDR3 protein.

TRBV6-1,CASNERGHRNTIYF
TRBV4-3,CASSQGYGSSYNEQFF
TRBV6-6,CASSYAPGGDGAFF
TRBV2,CASRDRGGQETQYF
TRBV6-5,CASSFTEKETQYF
TRBV27,CASSLLGSEAFF
TRBV2,CASSELDPNQPQHF
TRBV12-3/TRBV12-4,CASSLRWQAAYNEQFF
TRBV27,CASRGGQNTEAFF
TRBV18,CASSPAGASYTEAFF
TRBV10-3,CAIGDRTNEKLFF
TRBV9,CASSVAGVNTEAFF
TRBV11-1,CASSLARGPINYNEQFF
TRBV4-1,CASSQDPGDQDAQFF
TRBV27,CASSSGHRGTQYF
TRBV11-1,CASRFNTGANTEAFF
TRBV5-5,CASSTAASYEQYF
TRBV6-5,CASSWGMTSGSYEQYF
TRBV29-1,CSVEGGGSDTGELFF
TRBV12-3/TRBV12-4,CASLQGAGQETQYF
TRBV9,CASSASGATSTDTQYF
TRBV20-1,CSATGSGGWDEQFF
TRBV10-3,CAISEERQGAYQETQYF
TRBV7-2,CASSLEQGLSSYNEQFF
TRBV6-1,CATQGDVVIQYF
TRBV27,CASSLRGGIGYGYTF
TRBV28,CASSLPGGALDQPQHF
TRBV7-6,CASSLVLAGGKNEQFF
TRBV4-1,CASSQDGRQGAYEQYF
TRBV5-1,CASSLAFGKDLQPMNTEAFF
TRBV7-6,CASSLDGLGGETQYF
TRBV20-1,CSARLRVGSRMGNQPQHF
TRBV19,CASGGREAKNIQYF
TRBV7-2,CASSLGLPPWDEQFF
TRBV14,CASSQEGEYSPLHF
TRBV4-3,CASSQDGGGNNEQFF
TRBV15,CATSRERGTDRRYTF